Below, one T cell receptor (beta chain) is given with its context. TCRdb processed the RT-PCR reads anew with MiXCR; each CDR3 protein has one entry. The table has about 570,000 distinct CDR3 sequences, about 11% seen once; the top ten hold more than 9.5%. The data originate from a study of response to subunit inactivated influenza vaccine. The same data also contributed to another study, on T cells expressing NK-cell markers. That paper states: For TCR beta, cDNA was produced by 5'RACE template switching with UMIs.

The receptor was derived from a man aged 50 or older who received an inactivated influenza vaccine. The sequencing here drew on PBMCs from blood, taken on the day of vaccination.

CDR3 coding DNA: TGTGCCAGCAGTTTATCTCCAGGTACAGGCGTCGAGCAGTACTTC. This encodes CASSLSPGTGVEQYF. This rearrangement joins TRBV27 to TRBJ2-7; D is possibly TRBD1 (5 bases). Trimming stripped 0 bases from V and 6 bases from J, with 15 bases between. This CDR3 is 15 amino acids long. Germline V gives CDR1 MNHEY, CDR2 SMNVEV (reference sequence).